This T cell receptor beta chain originates from a study of type 1 and type 2 diabetes patients. PCR was run on genomic DNA. Multiplex PCR with 30 forward and 13 reverse primers amplified the TCR beta CDR3. TCRdb re-called the multiplex PCR reads through MiXCR, storing one row per CDR3 protein. The table has about 290,000 distinct CDR3 sequences, roughly 44% seen once; the top ten hold around 13%. To note about this clonotype: What it binds is not known.

No donor had another autoimmune disease or recent infection within four weeks. Overall study findings and caveats: In type 2 diabetes, highly-expanded CD4+ clones took a median about 3.9% of reads. Some T1D-only expanded clones might appear in more T2D or control samples.

V gave up 8 bases and J gave up 5 bases, with 13 bases separating them. Germline V lookup: CDR1 SNHLY, CDR2 FYNNEI. CDR3 length: 14 amino acids. This TCR came from a young man with type 2 diabetes. This chain uses TRBV2 with TRBJ1-6; D is unclear. Material for sequencing was peripheral blood mononuclear cells (PBMCs). The CDR3 DNA reads TGTGCCAGCTCAAACACGGATAATAATTCACCCCTCCACTTT. Encoded protein: CASSNTDNNSPLHF.